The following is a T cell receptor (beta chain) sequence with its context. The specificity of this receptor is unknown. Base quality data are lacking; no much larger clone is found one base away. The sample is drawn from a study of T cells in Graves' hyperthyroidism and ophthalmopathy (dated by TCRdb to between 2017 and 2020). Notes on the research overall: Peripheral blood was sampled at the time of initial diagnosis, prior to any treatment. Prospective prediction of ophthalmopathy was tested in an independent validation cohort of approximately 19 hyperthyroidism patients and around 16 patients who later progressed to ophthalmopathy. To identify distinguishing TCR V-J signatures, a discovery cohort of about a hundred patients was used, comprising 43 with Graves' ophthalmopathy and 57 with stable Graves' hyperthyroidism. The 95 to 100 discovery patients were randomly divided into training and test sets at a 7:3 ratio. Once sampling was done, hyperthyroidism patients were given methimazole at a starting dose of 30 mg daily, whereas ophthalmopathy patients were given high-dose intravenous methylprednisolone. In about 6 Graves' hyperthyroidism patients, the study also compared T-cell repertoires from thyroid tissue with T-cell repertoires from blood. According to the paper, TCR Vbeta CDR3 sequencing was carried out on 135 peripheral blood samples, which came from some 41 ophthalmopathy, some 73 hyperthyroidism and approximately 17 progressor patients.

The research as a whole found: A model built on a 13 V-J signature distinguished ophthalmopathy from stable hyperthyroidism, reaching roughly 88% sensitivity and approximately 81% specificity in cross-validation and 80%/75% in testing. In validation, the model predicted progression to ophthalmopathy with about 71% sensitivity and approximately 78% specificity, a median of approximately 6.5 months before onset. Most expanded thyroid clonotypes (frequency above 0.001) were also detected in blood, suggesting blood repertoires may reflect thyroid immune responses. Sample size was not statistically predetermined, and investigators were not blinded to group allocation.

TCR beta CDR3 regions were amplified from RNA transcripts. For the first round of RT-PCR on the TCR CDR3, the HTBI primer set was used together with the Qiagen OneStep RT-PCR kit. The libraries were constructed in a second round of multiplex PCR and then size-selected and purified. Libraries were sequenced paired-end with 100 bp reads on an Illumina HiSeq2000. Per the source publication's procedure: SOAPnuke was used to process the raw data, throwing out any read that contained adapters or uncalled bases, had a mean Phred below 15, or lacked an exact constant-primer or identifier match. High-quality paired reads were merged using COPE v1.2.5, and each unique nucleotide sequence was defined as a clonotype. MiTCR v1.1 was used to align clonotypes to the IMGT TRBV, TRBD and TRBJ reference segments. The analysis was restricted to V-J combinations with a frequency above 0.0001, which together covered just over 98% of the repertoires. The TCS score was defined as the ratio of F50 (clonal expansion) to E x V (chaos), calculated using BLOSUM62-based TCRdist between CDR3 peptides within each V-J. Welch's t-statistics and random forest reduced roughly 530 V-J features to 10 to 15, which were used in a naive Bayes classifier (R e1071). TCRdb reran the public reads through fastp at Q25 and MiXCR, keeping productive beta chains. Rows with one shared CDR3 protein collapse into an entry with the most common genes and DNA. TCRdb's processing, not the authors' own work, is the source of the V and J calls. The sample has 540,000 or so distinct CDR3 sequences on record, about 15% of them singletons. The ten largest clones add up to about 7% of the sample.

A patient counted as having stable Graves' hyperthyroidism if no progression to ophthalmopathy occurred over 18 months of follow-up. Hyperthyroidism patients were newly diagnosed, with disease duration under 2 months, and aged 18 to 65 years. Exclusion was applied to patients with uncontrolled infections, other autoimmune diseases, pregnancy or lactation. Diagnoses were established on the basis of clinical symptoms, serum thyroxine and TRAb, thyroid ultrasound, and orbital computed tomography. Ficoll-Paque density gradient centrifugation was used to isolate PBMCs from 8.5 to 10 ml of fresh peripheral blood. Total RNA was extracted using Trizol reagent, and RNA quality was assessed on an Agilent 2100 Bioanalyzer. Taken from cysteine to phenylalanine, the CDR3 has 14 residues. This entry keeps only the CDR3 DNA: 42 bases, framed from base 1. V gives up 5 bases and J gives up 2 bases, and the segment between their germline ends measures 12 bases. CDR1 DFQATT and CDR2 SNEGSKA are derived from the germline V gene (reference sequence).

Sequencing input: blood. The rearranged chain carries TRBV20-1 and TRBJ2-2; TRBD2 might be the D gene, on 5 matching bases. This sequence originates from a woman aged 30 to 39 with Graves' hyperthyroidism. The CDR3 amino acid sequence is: CSAAGIINTGELFF. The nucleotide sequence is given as TGCAGTGCTGCCGGGATAATAAACACCGGGGAGCTGTTTTTT.